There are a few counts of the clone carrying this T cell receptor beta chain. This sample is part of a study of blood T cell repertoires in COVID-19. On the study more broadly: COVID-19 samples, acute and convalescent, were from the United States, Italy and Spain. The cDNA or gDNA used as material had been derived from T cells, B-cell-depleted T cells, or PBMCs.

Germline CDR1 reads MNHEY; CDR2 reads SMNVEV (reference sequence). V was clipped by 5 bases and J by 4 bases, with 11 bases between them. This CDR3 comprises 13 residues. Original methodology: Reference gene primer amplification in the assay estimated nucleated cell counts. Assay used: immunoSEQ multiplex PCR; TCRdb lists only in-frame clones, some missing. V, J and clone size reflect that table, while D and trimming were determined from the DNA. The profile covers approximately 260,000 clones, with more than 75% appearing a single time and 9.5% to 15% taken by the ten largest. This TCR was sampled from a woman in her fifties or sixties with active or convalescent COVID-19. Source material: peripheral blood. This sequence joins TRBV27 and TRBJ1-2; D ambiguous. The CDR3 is CASSQGLSYGYTF. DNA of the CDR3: TGTGCCAGCAGTCAAGGACTGAGCTATGGCTACACCTTC.